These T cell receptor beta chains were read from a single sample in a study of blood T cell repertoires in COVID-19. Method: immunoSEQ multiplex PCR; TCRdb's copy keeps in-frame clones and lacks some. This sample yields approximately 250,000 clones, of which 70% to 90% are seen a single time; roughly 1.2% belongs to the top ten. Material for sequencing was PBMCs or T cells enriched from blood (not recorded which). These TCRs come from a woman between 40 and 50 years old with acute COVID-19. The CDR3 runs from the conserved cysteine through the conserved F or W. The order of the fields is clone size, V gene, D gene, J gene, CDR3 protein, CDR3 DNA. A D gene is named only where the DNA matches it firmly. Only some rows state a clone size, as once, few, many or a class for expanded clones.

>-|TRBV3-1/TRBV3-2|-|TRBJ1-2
CASSQNPGSNYGYTF
TGTGCCAGCAGCCAGAACCCCGGGAGTAACTATGGCTACACCTTC
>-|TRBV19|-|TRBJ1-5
CASSMGEGSNQPQHF
TGTGCCAGTAGTATGGGCGAGGGAAGCAATCAGCCCCAGCATTTT
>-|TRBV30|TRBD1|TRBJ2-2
CAWMDRRNTGELFF
TGTGCCTGGATGGACAGGAGGAACACCGGGGAGCTGTTTTTT
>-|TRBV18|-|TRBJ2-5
CASSPTGETQYF
TGTGCCAGCTCACCTACCGGAGAGACCCAGTACTTC
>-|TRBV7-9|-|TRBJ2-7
CASSLQQSVHEQYF
TGTGCCAGCAGCTTGCAACAGTCTGTCCACGAGCAGTACTTC
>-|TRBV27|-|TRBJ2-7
CASSAGQRVPYEQYF
TGTGCCAGCAGCGCGGGGCAACGCGTCCCCTACGAGCAGTACTTC
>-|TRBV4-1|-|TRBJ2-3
CASSQQRGTDTQYF
TGCGCCAGCAGCCAACAGCGAGGCACAGATACGCAGTATTTT
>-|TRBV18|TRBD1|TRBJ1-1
CASSPKMTGLVFGAFF
TGTGCCAGCTCACCTAAAATGACAGGGTTGGTTTTCGGAGCTTTCTTT
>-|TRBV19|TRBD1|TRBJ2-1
CASRTDRGLWNEQFF
TGTGCCAGTAGAACGGACAGGGGGCTTTGGAATGAGCAGTTCTTC
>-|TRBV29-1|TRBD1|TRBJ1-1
CSVTGDTEAFF
TGCAGCGTTACAGGGGACACTGAAGCTTTCTTT
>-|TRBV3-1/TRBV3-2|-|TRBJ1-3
CASSQDRNTIYF
TGTGCCAGCAGCCAAGATAGAAACACCATATATTTT
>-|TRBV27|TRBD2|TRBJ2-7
CASSPGLVFHEQYF
TGTGCCAGCAGTCCAGGACTAGTCTTCCACGAGCAGTACTTC
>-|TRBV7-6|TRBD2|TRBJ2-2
CASSLVAGDTGELFF
TGTGCCAGCAGCTTAGTAGCGGGGGACACCGGGGAGCTGTTTTTT
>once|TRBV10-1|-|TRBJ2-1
CASSESSGLSYNEQFF
TGCGCCAGCAGTGAAAGCAGCGGACTCTCCTACAATGAGCAGTTCTTC
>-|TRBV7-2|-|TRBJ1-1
CASSSMSGTEAFF
TGTGCCAGCAGCTCAATGTCCGGGACAGAAGCTTTCTTT
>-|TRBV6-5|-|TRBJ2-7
CASSPWRGGALEQYF
TGTGCCAGCAGTCCGTGGAGGGGTGGGGCCTTAGAGCAGTACTTC
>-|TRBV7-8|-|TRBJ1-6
CASSFVVGSPLHF
TGTGCCAGCAGCTTCGTGGTGGGCTCACCCCTCCACTTT
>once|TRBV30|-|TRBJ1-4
CAWSTGLNEKLFF
TGTGCCTGGAGTACAGGGTTAAATGAAAAACTGTTTTTT